This TCR beta chain was identified during a study of control samples from healthy donors and cancer patients. The CDR3 is 12 amino acids. Germline V gene sequence: CDR1 SGDLS, CDR2 YYNGEE. The germline V and J ends were trimmed by 3 bases and 9 bases, with 12 bases remaining between them. The method was immunoSEQ multiplex PCR; TCRdb's version includes in-frame clones alone and lacks a portion of them. This sample yields about 170,000 clones, of which over 85% are seen a single time; approximately 4% belongs to the top ten. The sample comprised blood. This receptor was taken from a woman in her sixties in good health. The V call is TRBV9, the J call TRBJ1-1; D gene ambiguous. The CDR3 spells CASSGSLEKAFF. DNA for the CDR3: TGTGCCAGCAGCGGCTCCCTGGAGAAAGCTTTCTTT.